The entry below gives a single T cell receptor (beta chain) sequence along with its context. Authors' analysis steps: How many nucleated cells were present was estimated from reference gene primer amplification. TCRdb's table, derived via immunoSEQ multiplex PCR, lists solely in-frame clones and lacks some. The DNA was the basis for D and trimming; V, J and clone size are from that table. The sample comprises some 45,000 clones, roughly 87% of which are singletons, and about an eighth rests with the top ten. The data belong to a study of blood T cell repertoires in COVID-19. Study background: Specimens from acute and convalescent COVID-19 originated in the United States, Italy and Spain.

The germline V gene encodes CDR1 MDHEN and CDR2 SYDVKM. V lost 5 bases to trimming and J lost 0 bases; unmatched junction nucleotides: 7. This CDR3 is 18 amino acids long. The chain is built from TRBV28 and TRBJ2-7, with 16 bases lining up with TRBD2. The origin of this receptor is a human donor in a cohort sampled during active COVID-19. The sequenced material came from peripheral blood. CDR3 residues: CASSPAGTSGRASYEQYF. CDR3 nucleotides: TGTGCCAGCAGTCCCGCCGGGACTAGCGGGAGGGCCTCCTACGAGCAGTACTTC.